Below, 5 T cell receptor beta chains from the same sample are listed, as sequenced in a study of siplizumab effects on memory and regulatory T cells. Libraries were prepared by immunoSEQ multiplex PCR; TCRdb keeps only in-frame clonotypes and omits some of them. Of 60,000 to 80,000 clones in the sample, approximately 87% were seen once. Sequencing used memory CD4+ T cells sorted from blood. These TCRs come from a human donor in good health.

CDR3 nucleotide sequence: TGTGCCAGCAGGTGGGAGGGAAATCAGCCCCAGCATTTT. It specifies CASRWEGNQPQHF. The rearrangement uses TRBV6-6 and TRBJ1-5; D ambiguous. CDR3 size: 13 residues. V was pared by 6 bases and J by 4 bases, with 10 bases between. Germline CDR1 is MNHNY and CDR2 is SVGAGI (reference sequence).

This clone was found once. The rearrangement links TRBV4-2 to TRBJ2-1; 8 nucleotides match TRBD2. Looked up from germline, CDR1 is LGHNA and CDR2 is YNFKEQ. J lost 8 bases, V lost 1 base, and 13 bases had no gene match. CDR3 length: 17 amino acids. The CDR3 region has the DNA TGTGCCAGCAGCCAAGCTTGGGAGGGAGCGGGAGTATATGAGCAGTTCTTC. Translating it yields CASSQAWEGAGVYEQFF.

This clone occurred once. The CDR3 bases are TGTGCCAGCAGCTTGTGGTTCTCCAGCTCCTACAATGAGCAGTTCTTC. Amino acids: CASSLWFSSSYNEQFF. V usage is TRBV5-6 and J usage is TRBJ2-1; unclear D gene. The germline V gene encodes CDR1 SGHDT and CDR2 YYEEEE. The CDR3 spans 16 residues. The V gene lost 1 base and the J gene lost 0 bases, with 11 bases spanning the gap.

This clone was seen just once. The chain carries TRBV11-1 and TRBJ1-1; no reliable D call. V lost 1 base and J lost 6, with 9 bases in between. Germline assignment: CDR1 SGHAT and CDR2 FQDESV (reference sequence). This CDR3 spans 13 amino acids. The CDR3 sequence is CASSLVSGAEAFF. CDR3 coding DNA: TGTGCCAGCAGCTTAGTATCGGGTGCTGAAGCTTTCTTT.

This sequence joins TRBV5-6 and TRBJ1-6; 10 nucleotides align to TRBD1. CDR1 is SGHDT, CDR2 YYEEEE, per germline. This CDR3 spans 17 amino acids. The V and J ends lost 4 bases and 3 bases, in that order; junction bases with no gene match: 7. The CDR3 protein is CASSTRQGANYNSPLHF. The CDR3 DNA reads as TGTGCCAGCAGCACCAGACAGGGGGCTAACTATAATTCACCCCTCCACTTT.